What follows are 2 T cell receptor beta chains derived from one specimen sequenced in a study of blood T cell repertoires in COVID-19. Assay used: immunoSEQ multiplex PCR; TCRdb lists only in-frame clones, some missing. The top ten hold approximately 1.5% of the sample, which has fewer than 500,000 clones, about nine tenths seen once. The sequenced material came from peripheral blood. The receptor source for this set is a woman aged 30 to 39 with active or convalescent COVID-19.

CDR3 nucleotides: TGCGCCAGCAGCTTGGACGGGTCAGCCGGGGAGCTGTTTTTT. It specifies CASSLDGSAGELFF. The chain couples TRBV5-1 to TRBJ2-2; D unclear. The germline V gene has CDR1 SGHRS and CDR2 YFSETQ. Trimming cost V 0 bases and J 6 bases, with 9 bases left between them. The CDR3 loop spans 14 amino acids.

The chain is built from TRBV7-9 and TRBJ2-5; 14 bases fit TRBD2. The germline gives CDR1 SEHNR, CDR2 FQNEAQ (reference sequence). Unmatched junction bases numbered 9, after V lost 5 bases and J lost 4 bases. The length of the CDR3 is 17 residues. CDR3 in amino acids: CASSPGLAGEWGETQYF. The CDR3, as DNA: TGTGCCAGCAGCCCGGGACTAGCGGGAGAATGGGGAGAGACCCAGTACTTC.